This T cell receptor beta chain was recovered during a study of post-analysis software for immune sequencing data. As to this clonotype: Its specificity is unknown.

Overall study findings and caveats: TRBV5-6, TRBV5-1 and TRBV20-1 belonged to a set of about five TRBV segments that were more frequent in patients than controls.

CDR3 size: 17 residues. Germline CDR1 is SGHTA and CDR2 is FQGNSA. V dropped 2 bases and J dropped 6 bases, with 23 bases sitting between them. Tagging with unique molecular identifiers was a feature of the TCR beta cDNA libraries. TCRdb re-called the PCR reads with MiXCR, one entry per CDR3 protein. The table has roughly 800,000 distinct CDR3 sequences, just over 45% seen once. The sequencing sample was made of blood. The chain uses TRBV7-2 and TRBJ2-7; D may be TRBD1 (6 bases). The receptor was isolated from a girl between 5 and 17 years old with multiple sclerosis. CDR3 residues: CASSLRPGEPPVREQYF. Here the CDR3 DNA reads TGTGCCAGCAGCTTACGGCCAGGGGAACCACCTGTCCGCGAGCAGTACTTC.